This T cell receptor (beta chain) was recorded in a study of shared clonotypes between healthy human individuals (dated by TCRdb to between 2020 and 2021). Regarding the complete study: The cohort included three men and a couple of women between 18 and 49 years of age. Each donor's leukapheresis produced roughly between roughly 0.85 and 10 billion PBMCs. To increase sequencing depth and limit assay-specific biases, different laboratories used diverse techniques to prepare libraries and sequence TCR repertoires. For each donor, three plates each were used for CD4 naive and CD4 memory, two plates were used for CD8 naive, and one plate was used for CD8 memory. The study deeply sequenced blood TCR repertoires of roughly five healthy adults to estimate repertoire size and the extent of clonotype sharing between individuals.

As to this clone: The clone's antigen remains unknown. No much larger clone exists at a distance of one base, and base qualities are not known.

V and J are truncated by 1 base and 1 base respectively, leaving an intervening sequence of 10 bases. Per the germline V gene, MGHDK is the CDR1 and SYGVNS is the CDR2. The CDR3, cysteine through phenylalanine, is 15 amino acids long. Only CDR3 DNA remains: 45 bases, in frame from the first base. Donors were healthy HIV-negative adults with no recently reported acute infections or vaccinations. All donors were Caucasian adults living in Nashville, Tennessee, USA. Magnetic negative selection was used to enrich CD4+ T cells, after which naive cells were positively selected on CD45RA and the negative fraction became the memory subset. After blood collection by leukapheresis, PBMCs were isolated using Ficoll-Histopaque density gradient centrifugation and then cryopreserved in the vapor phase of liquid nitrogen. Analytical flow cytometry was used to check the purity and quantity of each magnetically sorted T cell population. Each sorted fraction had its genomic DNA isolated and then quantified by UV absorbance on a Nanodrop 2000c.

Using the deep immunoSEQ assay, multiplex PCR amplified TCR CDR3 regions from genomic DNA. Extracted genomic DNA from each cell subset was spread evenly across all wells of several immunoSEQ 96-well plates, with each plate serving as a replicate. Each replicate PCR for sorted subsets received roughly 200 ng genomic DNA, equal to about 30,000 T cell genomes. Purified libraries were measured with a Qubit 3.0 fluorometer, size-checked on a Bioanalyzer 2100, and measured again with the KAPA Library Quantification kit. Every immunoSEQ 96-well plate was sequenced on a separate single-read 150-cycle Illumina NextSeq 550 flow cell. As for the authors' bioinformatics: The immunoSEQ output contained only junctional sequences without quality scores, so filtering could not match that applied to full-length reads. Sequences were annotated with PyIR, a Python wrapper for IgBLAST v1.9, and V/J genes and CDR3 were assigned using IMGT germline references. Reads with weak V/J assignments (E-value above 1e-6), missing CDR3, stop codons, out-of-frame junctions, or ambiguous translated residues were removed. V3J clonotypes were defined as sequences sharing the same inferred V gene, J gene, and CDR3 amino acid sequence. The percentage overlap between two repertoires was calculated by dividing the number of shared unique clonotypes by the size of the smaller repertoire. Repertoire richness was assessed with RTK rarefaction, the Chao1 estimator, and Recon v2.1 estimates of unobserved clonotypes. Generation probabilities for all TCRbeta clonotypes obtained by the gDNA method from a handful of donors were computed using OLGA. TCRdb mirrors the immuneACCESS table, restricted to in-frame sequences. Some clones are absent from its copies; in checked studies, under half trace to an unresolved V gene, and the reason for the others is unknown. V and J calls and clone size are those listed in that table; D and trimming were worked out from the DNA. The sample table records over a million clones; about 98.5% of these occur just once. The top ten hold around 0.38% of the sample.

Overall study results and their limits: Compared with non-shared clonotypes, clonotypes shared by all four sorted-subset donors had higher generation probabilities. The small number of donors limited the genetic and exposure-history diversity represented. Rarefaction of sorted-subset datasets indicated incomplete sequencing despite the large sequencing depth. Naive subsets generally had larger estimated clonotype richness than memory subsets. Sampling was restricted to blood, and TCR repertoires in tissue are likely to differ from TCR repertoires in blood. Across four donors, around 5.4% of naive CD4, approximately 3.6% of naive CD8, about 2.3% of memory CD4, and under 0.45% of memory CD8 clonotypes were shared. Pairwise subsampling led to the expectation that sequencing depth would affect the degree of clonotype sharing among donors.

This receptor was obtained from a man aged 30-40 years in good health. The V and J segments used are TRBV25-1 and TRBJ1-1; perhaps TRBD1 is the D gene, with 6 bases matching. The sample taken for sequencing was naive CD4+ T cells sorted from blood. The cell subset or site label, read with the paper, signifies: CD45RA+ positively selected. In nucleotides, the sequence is TGTGCCAGCAGTGAATTGGGGGGGGCGAACACTGAAGCTTTCTTT. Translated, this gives CASSELGGANTEAFF.